This TCR beta chain was documented in a study of blood T cell repertoires in COVID-19. Study context: Acute and convalescent COVID-19 specimens originated in the United States, Italy and Spain. Sources were T cells, B-cell-depleted T cells, or PBMCs; the material itself was cDNA or gDNA.

Trimming left V 3 bases short and J 6 bases short, with 2 bases between. CDR3 length: 11 amino acids. Original handling: By means of reference gene primer amplification, nucleated cell counts were estimated. Some clones are missing from TCRdb's copy, which holds only in-frame ones; the method was immunoSEQ multiplex PCR. The D gene and trimming were derived from the DNA, and the V and J assignments and clone size from that table. Here the sample spans 100,000 to 120,000 clones, just over 70% being singletons. The sample taken for sequencing was peripheral blood. V and J are TRBV12-3 or TRBV12-4 and TRBJ1-4; no firm D call. This TCR was sampled from a woman aged 40 to 50 with acute or convalescent COVID-19. The CDR3 is CASSFYEKLFF. For the CDR3, the DNA is TGTGCCAGCAGTTTCTATGAAAAACTGTTTTTT.